This T cell receptor beta chain was profiled in a study of T cells in Graves' hyperthyroidism and ophthalmopathy (dated by TCRdb to the late 2010s). Study-level background: Peripheral blood was sampled at the time of initial diagnosis, prior to any treatment. The approximately 90 discovery patients were randomly split 7:3 into training and test sets. Whether ophthalmopathy could be predicted prospectively was tested in an independent validation cohort made up of under 20 hyperthyroidism patients plus 17 patients who later progressed to ophthalmopathy. Thyroid tissue and blood T-cell repertoires from more than 5 Graves' hyperthyroidism patients were also compared in the study. After sampling, hyperthyroidism patients received methimazole starting at 30 mg daily, and ophthalmopathy patients received high-dose intravenous methylprednisolone. To identify TCR V-J signatures that set the groups apart, the researchers used a discovery cohort of 90 to 100 patients, made up of roughly 45 with Graves' ophthalmopathy and some 55 with stable Graves' hyperthyroidism. According to the paper, TCR Vbeta CDR3 sequencing was carried out on over 130 peripheral blood samples, which came from some 41 ophthalmopathy, some 73 hyperthyroidism and some 17 progressor patients. Study-wide findings and limitations: In validation, the model predicted progression to ophthalmopathy with around 71% sensitivity and less than 80% specificity, a median of about 6.7 months before onset. No statistical method was used to set the sample size in advance, and investigators knew the group allocation. Most expanded thyroid clonotypes (frequency above 0.001) were also detected in blood, suggesting blood repertoires may reflect thyroid immune responses. A model built on a 13 V-J signature distinguished ophthalmopathy from stable hyperthyroidism, reaching roughly 88% sensitivity and 81.08% specificity in cross-validation and 80%/75% in testing.

CDR1 SEHNR and CDR2 FQNEAQ are derived from the germline V gene (reference sequence). V lost 3 bases and J lost 0 bases; the stretch between them is 7 bases long. The CDR3 numbers 14 residues from cysteine through phenylalanine. Of all the DNA, just the CDR3 is kept, 42 bases in frame from base 1. This clonotype was detected a few times. Its target antigen remains unknown. One base away there is no much larger clone; base qualities are not given. The TCR beta CDR3 regions were amplified from the RNA transcripts. A first-round RT-PCR of the TCR CDR3 used the HTBI primer set with the Qiagen OneStep RT-PCR kit. The libraries were constructed in a second round of multiplex PCR and then size-selected and purified. The libraries were sequenced on an Illumina HiSeq2000 using paired-end 100 bp reads. The paper's data handling went like this. SOAPnuke was used to process the raw data, with reads discarded if the reads contained adapters or uncalled bases, had a mean Phred below 15, or lacked an exact constant-primer or identifier match. COPE v1.2.5 was used to merge the high-quality paired reads, and each unique nucleotide sequence was defined as a clonotype. MiTCR v1.1 was used to align the clonotypes against IMGT TRBV, TRBD and TRBJ reference segments. The analysis was restricted to V-J combinations with a frequency above 0.0001, which together covered approximately 99% of the repertoires. The TCS score was defined as F50 (clonal expansion) divided by E x V (chaos), with BLOSUM62-based TCRdist calculated between CDR3 peptides within each V-J. Welch's t-statistics and random forest reduced around 520 V-J features to roughly 13, which were used in a naive Bayes classifier (R e1071). TCRdb reworked the public reads: Q25 trimming with fastp, MiXCR clone assembly, productive beta chains retained. Merged by CDR3 protein, the rows form single entries marked with the most common genes and DNA. For this entry, the V and J calls and clone size follow TCRdb and not the study's own pipeline. The sample table holds about 360,000 distinct CDR3 sequences, of which 25% were seen once. The ten top clones hold less than 75% of the sample.

Stable Graves' hyperthyroidism was defined as no progression to ophthalmopathy during 18 months of follow-up. Hyperthyroidism patients were newly diagnosed, had a disease duration of under 2 months, and were aged 18 to 65 years. Any patient with an uncontrolled infection, another autoimmune disease, pregnancy or lactation was excluded. Diagnoses were established on the basis of clinical symptoms, serum thyroxine and TRAb, thyroid ultrasound, and orbital computed tomography. PBMCs were isolated from more than 8 ml of fresh peripheral blood by Ficoll-Paque density gradient centrifugation. Total RNA was extracted with Trizol reagent, and quality was checked on an Agilent 2100 Bioanalyzer.

The rearrangement joined TRBV7-9 to TRBJ2-3; no D gene is confidently identified. The origin of this receptor is a man between 50 and 59 years old with Graves' hyperthyroidism. What was sequenced was blood. The DNA sequence is given as TGTGCCAGCAGCTTTGCGACCAGCACAGATACGCAGTATTTT. Protein translation: CASSFATSTDTQYF.